This is a list of T cell receptor beta chains from one sample in a study of cytomegalovirus exposure and HLA in healthy donors. Sequencing used immunoSEQ multiplex PCR; TCRdb keeps in-frame clones, though not all of them. The table shows over 150,000 clones, with 70% to 85% occurring only once. The sample was PBMCs. The receptor set was obtained from a man between 35 and 55 years old in good health and CMV-seronegative. Each CDR3 is given with its conserved first and last residue. Each record gives: V gene, D gene, clone size, J gene, CDR3 DNA, CDR3 protein. The D gene is left open where the match is weak. The size entry is marked missing in some rows and otherwise reads once, few, many or a size class.

V gene: TRBV18; D gene: TRBD1; clone size: .; J gene: TRBJ2-3; CDR3 DNA: TGTGCCAGCTCACCACTGCCTATGCAGGGGGCGAGAGATACGCAGTATTTT; CDR3 protein: CASSPLPMQGARDTQYF
V gene: TRBV7-3; D gene: TRBD1; clone size: .; J gene: TRBJ2-5; CDR3 DNA: TGTGCCAGCAGCTTAACGTCAGGGGGAGAGACCCAGTACTTC; CDR3 protein: CASSLTSGGETQYF
V gene: TRBV7-2; D gene: .; clone size: .; J gene: TRBJ2-1; CDR3 DNA: TGTGCCAGCAGCCGGGACTCTTACAATGAGCAGTTCTTC; CDR3 protein: CASSRDSYNEQFF
V gene: TRBV7-6; D gene: .; clone size: .; J gene: TRBJ1-1; CDR3 DNA: TGTGCCAGCAGCTTAAGCCAGGGGATGAACACTGAAGCTTTCTTT; CDR3 protein: CASSLSQGMNTEAFF
V gene: TRBV6-1; D gene: TRBD2; clone size: .; J gene: TRBJ2-2; CDR3 DNA: TGTGCCAGCAGTTTAGCGGGGGACAACACCGGGGAGCTGTTTTTT; CDR3 protein: CASSLAGDNTGELFF
V gene: TRBV10-2; D gene: .; clone size: .; J gene: TRBJ2-3; CDR3 DNA: TGCGCCAGCACCGAAGGGAGTGGCTTTCCGTATTTT; CDR3 protein: CASTEGSGFPYF
V gene: TRBV5-8; D gene: .; clone size: few; J gene: TRBJ2-7; CDR3 DNA: TGTGCCAGCAGCTTGTACTACGAGCAGTACTTC; CDR3 protein: CASSLYYEQYF
V gene: TRBV28; D gene: TRBD2; clone size: .; J gene: TRBJ2-1; CDR3 DNA: TGTGCCAGCAGTTTAGATCTAGCGGCGGCCAGCTCCTACAATGAGCAGTTCTTC; CDR3 protein: CASSLDLAAASSYNEQFF
V gene: TRBV5-4; D gene: .; clone size: once; J gene: TRBJ2-2; CDR3 DNA: TGTGCCAGCAACAGGTTCGGCATCGGCATCGGGGAGCTGTTTTTT; CDR3 protein: CASNRFGIGIGELFF
V gene: TRBV7-2; D gene: TRBD2; clone size: .; J gene: TRBJ2-1; CDR3 DNA: TGTGCCAGCAGCCCTCCGGGGGGTGAGCAGTTCTTC; CDR3 protein: CASSPPGGEQFF
V gene: TRBV6-5; D gene: .; clone size: .; J gene: TRBJ1-1; CDR3 DNA: TGTGCCAGCAGTTGGACAGTGAACACTGAAGCTTTCTTT; CDR3 protein: CASSWTVNTEAFF
V gene: TRBV29-1; D gene: .; clone size: .; J gene: TRBJ2-7; CDR3 DNA: TGCAGCGTCCAGACAGGCCCCTACGAGCAGTACTTC; CDR3 protein: CSVQTGPYEQYF
V gene: TRBV2; D gene: .; clone size: few; J gene: TRBJ2-7; CDR3 DNA: TGTGCCAGCAGTGAACGGACAATGATTAACTACGAGCAGTACTTC; CDR3 protein: CASSERTMINYEQYF
V gene: TRBV13; D gene: TRBD1; clone size: once; J gene: TRBJ2-7; CDR3 DNA: TGTGCCAGCAGCTTAAGGCGGACAGGGGCCTACGAGCAGTACTTC; CDR3 protein: CASSLRRTGAYEQYF
V gene: TRBV7-9; D gene: .; clone size: .; J gene: TRBJ2-3; CDR3 DNA: TGTGCCAGCAGCTCGGACATTAGCACAGATACGCAGTATTTT; CDR3 protein: CASSSDISTDTQYF
V gene: TRBV19; D gene: TRBD1; clone size: few; J gene: TRBJ1-2; CDR3 DNA: TGTGCCAGTAGTACGGGGACAGGCCTTGGCTATGGCTACACCTTC; CDR3 protein: CASSTGTGLGYGYTF
V gene: TRBV5-1; D gene: .; clone size: .; J gene: TRBJ2-5; CDR3 DNA: TGCGCCAGCAGCTTATCAGGGGCCATTCAAGAGACCCAGTACTTC; CDR3 protein: CASSLSGAIQETQYF
V gene: TRBV7-6; D gene: .; clone size: .; J gene: TRBJ2-3; CDR3 DNA: TGTGCCAGCAGCTTAGCAGCGGGCAACACAGATACGCAGTATTTT; CDR3 protein: CASSLAAGNTDTQYF
V gene: TRBV4-1; D gene: .; clone size: .; J gene: TRBJ1-1; CDR3 DNA: TGCGCCAGCAGCCAAGATGAAGAGGAGTTGAACACTGAAGCTTTCTTT; CDR3 protein: CASSQDEEELNTEAFF
V gene: TRBV6-6; D gene: TRBD1; clone size: few; J gene: TRBJ2-2; CDR3 DNA: TGTGCCAGCAGACGGACAGGGGGAACCGGGGAGCTGTTTTTT; CDR3 protein: CASRRTGGTGELFF
V gene: TRBV21-1; D gene: .; clone size: .; J gene: TRBJ1-2; CDR3 DNA: TGTGCCAGCAGCAAAGGCCGACAGGGTTCTTACTATGGCTACACCTTC; CDR3 protein: CASSKGRQGSYYGYTF
V gene: TRBV18; D gene: .; clone size: .; J gene: TRBJ2-5; CDR3 DNA: TGTGCCAGCTCCTCCTTCTCAGAGACCCAGTACTTC; CDR3 protein: CASSSFSETQYF
V gene: TRBV19; D gene: TRBD1; clone size: once; J gene: TRBJ2-1; CDR3 DNA: TGTGCCAGCCAACAGGGGACCTACAATGAGCAGTTCTTC; CDR3 protein: CASQQGTYNEQFF
V gene: TRBV5-1; D gene: .; clone size: .; J gene: TRBJ2-7; CDR3 DNA: TGCGCCAGCAGCCCCTGGGGGGGGGCGAATGAGCAGTACTTC; CDR3 protein: CASSPWGGANEQYF